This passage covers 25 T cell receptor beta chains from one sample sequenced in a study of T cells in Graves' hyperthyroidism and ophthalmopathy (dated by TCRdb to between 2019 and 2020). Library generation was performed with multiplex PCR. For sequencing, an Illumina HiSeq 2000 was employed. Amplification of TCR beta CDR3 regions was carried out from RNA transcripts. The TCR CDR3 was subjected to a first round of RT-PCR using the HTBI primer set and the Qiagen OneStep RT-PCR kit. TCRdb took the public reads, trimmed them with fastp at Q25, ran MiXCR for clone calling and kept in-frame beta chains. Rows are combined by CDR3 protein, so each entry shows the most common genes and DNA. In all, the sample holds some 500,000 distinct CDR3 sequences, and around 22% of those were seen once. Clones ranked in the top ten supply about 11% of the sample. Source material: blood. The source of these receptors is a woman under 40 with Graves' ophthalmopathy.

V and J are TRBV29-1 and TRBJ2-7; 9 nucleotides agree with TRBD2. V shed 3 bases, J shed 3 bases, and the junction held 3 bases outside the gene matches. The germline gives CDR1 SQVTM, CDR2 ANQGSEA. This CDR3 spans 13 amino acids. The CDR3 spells CSVEASGVYEQYF. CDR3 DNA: TGCAGCGTTGAGGCTAGCGGGGTCTACGAGCAGTACTTC.

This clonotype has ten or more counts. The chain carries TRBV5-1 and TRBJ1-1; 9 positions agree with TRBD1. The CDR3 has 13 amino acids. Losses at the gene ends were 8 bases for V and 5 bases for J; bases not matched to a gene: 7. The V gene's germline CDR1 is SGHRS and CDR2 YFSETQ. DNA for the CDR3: TGCGCCAGTTACAGGGGGCTGGGAACTGAAGCTTTCTTT. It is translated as CASYRGLGTEAFF.

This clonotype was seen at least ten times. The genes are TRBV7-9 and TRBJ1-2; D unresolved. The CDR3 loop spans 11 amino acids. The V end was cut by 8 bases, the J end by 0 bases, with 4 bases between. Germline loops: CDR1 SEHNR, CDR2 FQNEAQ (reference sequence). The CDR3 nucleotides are TGTGCCAGCGGGGCTAACTATGGCTACACCTTC. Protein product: CASGANYGYTF.

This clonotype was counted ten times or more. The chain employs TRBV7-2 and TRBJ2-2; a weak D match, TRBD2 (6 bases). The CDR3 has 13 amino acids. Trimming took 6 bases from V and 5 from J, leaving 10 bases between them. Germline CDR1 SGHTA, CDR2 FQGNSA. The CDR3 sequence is CASREGGTGELFF. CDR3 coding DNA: TGTGCCAGCAGAGAAGGAGGGACCGGGGAGCTGTTTTTT.

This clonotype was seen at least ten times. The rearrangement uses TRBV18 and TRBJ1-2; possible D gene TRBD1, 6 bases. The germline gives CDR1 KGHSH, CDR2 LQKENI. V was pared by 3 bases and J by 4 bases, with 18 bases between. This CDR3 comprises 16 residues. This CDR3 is CASSPTGPGTIYGYTF. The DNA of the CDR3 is TGTGCCAGCTCACCCACCGGACCCGGGACAATCTATGGCTACACCTTC.

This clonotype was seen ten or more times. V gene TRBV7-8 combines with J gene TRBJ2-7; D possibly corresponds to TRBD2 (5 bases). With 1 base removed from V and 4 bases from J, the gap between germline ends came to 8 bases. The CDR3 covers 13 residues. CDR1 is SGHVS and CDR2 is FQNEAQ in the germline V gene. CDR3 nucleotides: TGTGCCAGCAGCTTAGTATCGGGATACGAGCAGTACTTC. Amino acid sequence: CASSLVSGYEQYF.

The CDR3 reads CASSFIPSQNTEAFF. CDR3 coding DNA: TGTGCCAGTAGCTTTATACCCAGCCAGAACACTGAAGCTTTCTTT. The chain combines TRBV19 with TRBJ1-1; D is undetermined. V shed 6 bases and J shed 1 base, with 15 bases lying between them. This CDR3 has 15 residues. Germline V lookup: CDR1 LNHDA, CDR2 SQIVND (reference sequence). Full variable domain (rest looked up from reference TRBV19 and TRBJ1-1): DGGITQSPKYLFRKEGQNVTLSCEQNLNHDAMYWYRQDPGQGLRLIYYSQIVNDFQKGDIAEGYSVSREKKESFPLTVTSAQKNPTAFYLCASSFIPSQNTEAFFGQGTRLTVV.

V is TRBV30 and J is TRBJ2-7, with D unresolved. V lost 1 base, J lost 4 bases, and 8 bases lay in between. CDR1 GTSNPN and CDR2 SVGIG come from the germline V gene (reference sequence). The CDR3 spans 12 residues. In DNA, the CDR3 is TGTGCCTGGAGTGAGACACATTACGAGCAGTACTTC. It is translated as CAWSETHYEQYF.

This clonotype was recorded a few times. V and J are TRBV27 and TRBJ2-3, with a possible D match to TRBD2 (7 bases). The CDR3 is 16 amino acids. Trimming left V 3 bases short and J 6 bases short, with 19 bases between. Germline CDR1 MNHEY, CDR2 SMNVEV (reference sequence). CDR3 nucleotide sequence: TGTGCCAGCAGTTTTATCGGGGGGCGCCCGTTTGATACGCAGTATTTT. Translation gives CASSFIGGRPFDTQYF.

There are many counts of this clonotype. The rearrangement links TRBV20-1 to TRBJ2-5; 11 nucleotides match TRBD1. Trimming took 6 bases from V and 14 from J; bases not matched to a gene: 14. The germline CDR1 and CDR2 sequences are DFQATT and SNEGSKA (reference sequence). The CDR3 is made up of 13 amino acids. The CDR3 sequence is CSAPSMDRGLGYF. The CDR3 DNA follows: TGCAGTGCCCCTTCCATGGACAGGGGGCTTGGATACTTC.

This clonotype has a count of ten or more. The CDR3 nucleotides are TGTGCCAGCAGTTACGACGGACGCTATGGCTACACCTTC. Residues: CASSYDGRYGYTF. V gene TRBV6-2 or TRBV6-3 combines with J gene TRBJ1-2, with D unclear. From germline, CDR1 is MNHEY and CDR2 SVGEGT. CDR3 size: 13 residues. Trimming removed 2 bases at V and 4 bases at J, with 8 bases between.

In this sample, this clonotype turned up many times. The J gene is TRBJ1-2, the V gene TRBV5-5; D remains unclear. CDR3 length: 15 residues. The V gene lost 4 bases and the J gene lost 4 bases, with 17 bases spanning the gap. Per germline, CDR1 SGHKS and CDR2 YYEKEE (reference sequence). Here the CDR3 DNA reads TGTGCCAGCAGCACCGCAGTGTTTGTAGGCTATGGCTACACCTTC. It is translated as CASSTAVFVGYGYTF. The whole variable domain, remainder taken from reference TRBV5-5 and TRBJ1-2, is DAGVTQSPTHLIKTRGQQVTLRCSPISGHKSVSWYQQVLGQGPQFIFQYYEKEERGRGNFPDRFSARQFPNYSSELNVNALLLGDSALYLCASSTAVFVGYGYTFGSGTRLTVV.

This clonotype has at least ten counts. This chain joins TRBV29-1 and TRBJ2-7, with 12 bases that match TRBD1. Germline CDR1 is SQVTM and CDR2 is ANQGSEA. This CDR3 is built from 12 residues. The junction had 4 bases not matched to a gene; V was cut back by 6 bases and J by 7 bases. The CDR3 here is CSVGDRGREQYF. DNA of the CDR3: TGCAGCGTAGGGGACAGGGGGCGGGAGCAGTACTTC.

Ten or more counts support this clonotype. Here the CDR3 DNA reads TGTGCCAGCAGTTACTCTGGGACAGGGGGCGATGGCTACACCTTC. It encodes CASSYSGTGGDGYTF. The chain uses TRBV6-5 and TRBJ1-2; the match to TRBD1 covers 12 bases. In germline, CDR1 is MNHEY, CDR2 SVGAGI. V gave up 0 bases and J gave up 6 bases; unmatched junction bases: 2. The CDR3 spans 15 residues.

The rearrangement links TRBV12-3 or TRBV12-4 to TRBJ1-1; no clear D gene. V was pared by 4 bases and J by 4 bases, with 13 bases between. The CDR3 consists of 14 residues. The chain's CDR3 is CASSSLPTGTEAFF. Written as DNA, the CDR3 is TGTGCCAGCAGTTCACTCCCGACGGGCACTGAAGCTTTCTTT.

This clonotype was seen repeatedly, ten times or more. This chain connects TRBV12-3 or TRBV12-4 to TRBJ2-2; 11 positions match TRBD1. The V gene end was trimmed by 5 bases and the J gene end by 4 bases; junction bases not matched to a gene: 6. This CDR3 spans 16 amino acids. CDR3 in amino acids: CASSSTGTGGTGELFF. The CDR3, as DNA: TGTGCCAGCAGTAGTACCGGGACAGGGGGCACCGGGGAGCTGTTTTTT.

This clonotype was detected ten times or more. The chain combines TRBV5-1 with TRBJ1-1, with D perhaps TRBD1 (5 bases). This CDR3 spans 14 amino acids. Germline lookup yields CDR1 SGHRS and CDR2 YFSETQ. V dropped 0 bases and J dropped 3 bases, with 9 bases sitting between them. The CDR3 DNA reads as TGCGCCAGCAGCTTGGAGGGAGGGGACACTGAAGCTTTCTTT. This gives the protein CASSLEGGDTEAFF. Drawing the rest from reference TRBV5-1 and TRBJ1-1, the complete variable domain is KAGVTQTPRYLIKTRGQQVTLSCSPISGHRSVSWYQQTPGQGLQFLFEYFSETQRNKGNFPGRFSGRQFSNSRSEMNVSTLELGDSALYLCASSLEGGDTEAFFGQGTRLTVV.

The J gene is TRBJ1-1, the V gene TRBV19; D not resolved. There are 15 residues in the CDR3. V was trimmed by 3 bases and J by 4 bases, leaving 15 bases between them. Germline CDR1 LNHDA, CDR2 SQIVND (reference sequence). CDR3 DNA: TGTGCCAGTAGTATTTGGATAGGGTTGGGCACTGAAGCTTTCTTT. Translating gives CASSIWIGLGTEAFF.

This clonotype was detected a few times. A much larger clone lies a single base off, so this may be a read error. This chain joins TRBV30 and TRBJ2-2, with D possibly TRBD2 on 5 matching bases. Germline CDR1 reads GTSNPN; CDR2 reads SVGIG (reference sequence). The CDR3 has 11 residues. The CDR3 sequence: CALEVTGELCF. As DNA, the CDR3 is TGTGCCTTGGAGGTCACCGGGGAGCTGTGTTTT.

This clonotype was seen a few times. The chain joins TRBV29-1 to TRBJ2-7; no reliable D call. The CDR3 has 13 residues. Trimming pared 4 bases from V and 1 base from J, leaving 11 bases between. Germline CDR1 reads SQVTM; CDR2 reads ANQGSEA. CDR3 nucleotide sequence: TGCAGCGTTGTAACCCAGCGTTCCTACGAGCAGTACTTC. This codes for CSVVTQRSYEQYF.

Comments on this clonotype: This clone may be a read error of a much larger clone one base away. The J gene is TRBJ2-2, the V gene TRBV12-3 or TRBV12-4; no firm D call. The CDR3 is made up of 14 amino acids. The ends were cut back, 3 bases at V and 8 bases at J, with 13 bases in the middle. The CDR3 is CASSLSAARGELFF. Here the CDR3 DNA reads TGTGCCAGCAGTTTGTCGGCGGCTCGAGGGGAGCTGTTTTTT.

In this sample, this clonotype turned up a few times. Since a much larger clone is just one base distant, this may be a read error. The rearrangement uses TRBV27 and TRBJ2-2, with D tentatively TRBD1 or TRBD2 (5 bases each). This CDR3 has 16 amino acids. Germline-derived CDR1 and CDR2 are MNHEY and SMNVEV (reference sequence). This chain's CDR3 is CASSYWPTVNTGELCF. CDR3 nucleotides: TGTGCCAGCAGTTACTGGCCGACAGTGAACACCGGGGAGCTGTGTTTT.

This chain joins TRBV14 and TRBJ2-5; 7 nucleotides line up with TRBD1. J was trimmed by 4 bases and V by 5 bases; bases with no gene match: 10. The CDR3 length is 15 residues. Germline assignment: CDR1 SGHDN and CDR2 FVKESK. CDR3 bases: TGTGCCAGCAGCGAGGACCAAGGGGGCTTAGAGACCCAGTACTTC. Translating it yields CASSEDQGGLETQYF.

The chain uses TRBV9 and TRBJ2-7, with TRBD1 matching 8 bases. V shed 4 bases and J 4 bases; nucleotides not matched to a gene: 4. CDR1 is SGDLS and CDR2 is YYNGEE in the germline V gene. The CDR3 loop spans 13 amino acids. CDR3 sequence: CASSPGGEYEQYF. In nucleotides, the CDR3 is TGTGCCAGCAGCCCAGGGGGCGAGTACGAGCAGTACTTC.

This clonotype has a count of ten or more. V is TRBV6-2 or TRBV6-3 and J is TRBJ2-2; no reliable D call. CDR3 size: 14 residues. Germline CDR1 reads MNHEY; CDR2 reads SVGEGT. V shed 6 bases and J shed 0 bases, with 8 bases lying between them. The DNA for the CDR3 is TGTGCCAGCAGGCCAGGTTCGAACACCGGGGAGCTGTTTTTT. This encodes CASRPGSNTGELFF.